This TCR beta chain was recorded in a study of T cell responses to AZD1222 COVID-19 vaccine. Germline CDR1 MGHDK, CDR2 SYGVNS. This CDR3 region has 13 residues. V lost 7 bases and J 0 bases, leaving 7 bases between the germline ends. Method: immunoSEQ multiplex PCR; TCRdb's copy keeps in-frame clones and lacks some. The sample has some 170,000 clones; around 90% are singletons. This receptor was obtained from an adult who received the MenACWY meningococcal vaccine as a control. The sample in question was peripheral blood, obtained 28 days after the second dose of the MenACWY control vaccine. This chain links TRBV25-1 with TRBJ2-1; the D is unclear. The DNA for the CDR3 is TGTGCCAGCATAGGTACCTCCTACAATGAGCAGTTCTTC. Translating gives CASIGTSYNEQFF.